The rows below give T cell receptor beta chains drawn from one sample of a study of tumor-infiltrating lymphocytes in oesophageal squamous cell carcinoma. From the PCR reads, TCRdb called clonotypes with MiXCR, one entry per CDR3 protein. The sample lists about 12,000 distinct CDR3 sequences; roughly 54% were seen once. The material sequenced was esophageal tumor tissue. These receptors were collected from a female donor with esophageal squamous cell carcinoma. Both conserved end residues are part of each CDR3. Fields, in order: V gene, J gene, D gene, clone size, CDR3 protein, CDR3 DNA. The D gene is left open where the match is weak. Not every row has a clone size; where given, it reads once, few, many or a size class.

v_gene: TRBV11-2; j_gene: TRBJ2-2; d_gene: NA; abundance: many; CDR3aa: CASSLVGYGGTGELFF; CDR3nt: TGTGCCAGCAGCTTGGTCGGGTACGGCGGCACCGGGGAGCTGTTTTTT
v_gene: TRBV12-3/TRBV12-4; j_gene: TRBJ2-7; d_gene: NA; abundance: NA; CDR3aa: CASSFSGQYYEQYF; CDR3nt: TGTGCCAGCAGTTTTTCCGGTCAATACTACGAGCAGTACTTC
v_gene: TRBV12-3/TRBV12-4; j_gene: TRBJ2-1; d_gene: TRBD2; abundance: medium-sized; CDR3aa: CASSTTSGIFNEQFF; CDR3nt: TGTGCCAGCAGTACTACTAGCGGGATATTCAATGAGCAGTTCTTC
v_gene: TRBV7-9; j_gene: TRBJ1-1; d_gene: NA; abundance: NA; CDR3aa: CASSLAGAKTEAFF; CDR3nt: TGTGCCAGCAGCTTAGCGGGGGCGAAAACTGAAGCTTTCTTT
v_gene: TRBV7-2; j_gene: TRBJ2-1; d_gene: NA; abundance: NA; CDR3aa: CASSTPGGRYNEQFF; CDR3nt: TGTGCCAGCAGCACCCCAGGCGGGCGGTACAATGAGCAGTTCTTC
v_gene: TRBV2; j_gene: TRBJ2-1; d_gene: TRBD2; abundance: NA; CDR3aa: CASNPGLAGTEQFF; CDR3nt: TGTGCCAGCAATCCGGGGCTAGCGGGGACTGAGCAGTTCTTC
v_gene: TRBV6-6; j_gene: TRBJ2-7; d_gene: TRBD1; abundance: once; CDR3aa: CASSSRVTGSEQYF; CDR3nt: TGTGCCAGCAGCTCTCGCGTGACAGGGTCCGAGCAGTACTTC
v_gene: TRBV7-3; j_gene: TRBJ2-5; d_gene: TRBD1; abundance: NA; CDR3aa: CASSFSTGMNEQYF; CDR3nt: TGTGCCAGCAGCTTCTCGACAGGGATGAATGAGCAGTACTTC
v_gene: TRBV7-9; j_gene: TRBJ2-2; d_gene: NA; abundance: once; CDR3aa: CASSYPGGLQTGELFF; CDR3nt: TGTGCCAGCAGCTACCCAGGGGGACTTCAAACCGGGGAGCTGTTTTTT
v_gene: TRBV7-2; j_gene: TRBJ2-6; d_gene: TRBD1; abundance: large; CDR3aa: CASSLNQGGAGANVLTF; CDR3nt: TGTGCCAGCAGCTTAAATCAAGGGGGCGCTGGGGCCAACGTCCTGACTTTC
v_gene: TRBV7-8; j_gene: TRBJ2-7; d_gene: TRBD1; abundance: NA; CDR3aa: CASSFGTGHSYEQYF; CDR3nt: TGTGCCAGCAGCTTTGGGACAGGGCACTCCTACGAGCAGTACTTC
v_gene: TRBV30; j_gene: TRBJ2-7; d_gene: NA; abundance: NA; CDR3aa: CAWSLSYEQYF; CDR3nt: TGTGCCTGGAGTCTCTCCTACGAGCAGTACTTC
v_gene: TRBV7-2; j_gene: TRBJ2-1; d_gene: NA; abundance: NA; CDR3aa: CASSPIGIGPVFF; CDR3nt: TGTGCCAGCAGCCCTATCGGCATAGGCCCCGTATTCTTC
v_gene: TRBV24-1; j_gene: TRBJ2-1; d_gene: NA; abundance: many; CDR3aa: CATSDLEAVSNEQFF; CDR3nt: TGTGCCACCAGTGATTTAGAGGCAGTATCCAATGAGCAGTTCTTC
v_gene: TRBV7-8; j_gene: TRBJ2-6; d_gene: TRBD1; abundance: NA; CDR3aa: CASSSRTGANYGYTFRF; CDR3nt: TGTGCCAGCAGCAGCAGGACAGGGGCAAACTATGGCTACACCTTTCGGTTC